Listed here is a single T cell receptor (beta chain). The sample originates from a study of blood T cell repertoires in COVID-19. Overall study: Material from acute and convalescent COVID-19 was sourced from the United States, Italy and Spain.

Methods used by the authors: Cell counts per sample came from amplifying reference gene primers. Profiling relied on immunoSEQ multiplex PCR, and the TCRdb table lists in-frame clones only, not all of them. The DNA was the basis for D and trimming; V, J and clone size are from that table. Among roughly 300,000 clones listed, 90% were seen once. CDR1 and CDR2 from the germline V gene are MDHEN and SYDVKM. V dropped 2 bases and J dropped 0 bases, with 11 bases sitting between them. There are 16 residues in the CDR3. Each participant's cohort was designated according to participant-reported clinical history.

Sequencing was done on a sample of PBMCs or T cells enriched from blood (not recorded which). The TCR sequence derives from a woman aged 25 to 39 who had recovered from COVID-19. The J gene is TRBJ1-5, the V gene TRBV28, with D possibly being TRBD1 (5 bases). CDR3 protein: CASSLDGHNSNQPQHF. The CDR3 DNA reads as TGTGCCAGCAGTTTAGATGGACACAATAGCAATCAGCCCCAGCATTTT. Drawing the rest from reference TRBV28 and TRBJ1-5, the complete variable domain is DVKVTQSSRYLVKRTGEKVFLECVQDMDHENMFWYRQDPGLGLRLIYFSYDVKMKEKGDIPEGYSVSREKKERFSLILESASTNQTSMYLCASSLDGHNSNQPQHFGDGTRLSIL.